Listed below are T cell receptor beta chains from one sample, sequenced in a study of regulatory T cells in long-lasting Graves disease. TCRdb re-called the multiplex PCR reads through MiXCR, storing one row per CDR3 protein. The repertoire includes approximately 230,000 distinct CDR3 sequences, 15% to 20% of them detected once, and approximately 20% sits in the top ten. Material: peripheral blood mononuclear cells (PBMCs), obtained at new diagnosis, from a patient treated with antithyroid drugs. These receptors were taken from a female donor with Graves disease. CDR3s include the opening cysteine and the closing phenylalanine or tryptophan. The D gene is left open where the match is weak. Some rows have no size entry. The others give once, few or many, or a class for an expanded clone.

J: TRBJ1-1
V: TRBV5-8
D: NA
size: many
DNA: TGTGCCAGCAGCTTGTTCCAGGGGAAGACTGAAGCTTTCTTT
CDR3: CASSLFQGKTEAFF

J: TRBJ1-4
V: TRBV24-1
D: TRBD1
size: many
DNA: TGTGCCACCAGTGATTCGCCCCGTAGGGGACAGGGTCGTGAAAAACTGTTTTTT
CDR3: CATSDSPRRGQGREKLFF

J: TRBJ1-1
V: TRBV2
D: TRBD1
size: NA
DNA: TGTGCCAGCAGGGGGGACAGTTCGGCGACTGAAGCTTTCTTT
CDR3: CASRGDSSATEAFF

J: TRBJ1-2
V: TRBV20-1
D: NA
size: NA
DNA: TGCAGTGCTAGAGATTTCGATGGCTACACCTTC
CDR3: CSARDFDGYTF

J: TRBJ2-2
V: TRBV5-1
D: TRBD1
size: many
DNA: TGCGCCAGCAGCTCCAAAAATCCGGGACAGGGGAACACCGGGGAGCTGTTTTTT
CDR3: CASSSKNPGQGNTGELFF

J: TRBJ1-1
V: TRBV5-1
D: NA
size: NA
DNA: TGCGCCAGCAGCTTGCAGGTAGGGGAGTTCGACACTGAAGCTTTCTTT
CDR3: CASSLQVGEFDTEAFF

J: TRBJ2-2
V: TRBV4-2
D: TRBD2
size: many
DNA: TGTGCCAGCAGTCTGGCGGGAGGCGCGAACACCGGGGAGCTGTTTTTT
CDR3: CASSLAGGANTGELFF

J: TRBJ1-2
V: TRBV9
D: TRBD1
size: few
DNA: TGTGCCAGCAGCGTGGGGACAGACCCTTCCTATGGCTACACCTTC
CDR3: CASSVGTDPSYGYTF

J: TRBJ2-3
V: TRBV5-1
D: TRBD2
size: many
DNA: TGCGCCAGCAGCTTGGGTAGGACTAGCGGCTTATACGGCACAGATACGCAGTATTTT
CDR3: CASSLGRTSGLYGTDTQYF

J: TRBJ2-4
V: TRBV7-3
D: TRBD2
size: few
DNA: TGTGCCAGCAGCTGGCCCTATGGGGGGAGGGTAGCCAAAAACATTCAGTACTTC
CDR3: CASSWPYGGRVAKNIQYF

J: TRBJ2-7
V: TRBV2
D: TRBD2
size: many
DNA: TGTGCCAGCTGGCCGACTAGCGGGAGGGCCAGGGGCTACGAGCAGTACTTC
CDR3: CASWPTSGRARGYEQYF

J: TRBJ2-5
V: TRBV19
D: NA
size: few
DNA: TGTGCCAGTAGTACCTACCAAGAGACCCAGTACTTC
CDR3: CASSTYQETQYF

J: TRBJ2-7
V: TRBV6-2/TRBV6-3
D: NA
size: once
DNA: TGTGCCAGCAGTTACGTCCGGGGTAGCGGATACTCCTACGAGCAGTACTTC
CDR3: CASSYVRGSGYSYEQYF

J: TRBJ2-7
V: TRBV11-3
D: TRBD2
size: many
DNA: TGTGCCAGCAGCCCGGGACTAGCGGGAGTATACGAGCAGTACTTC
CDR3: CASSPGLAGVYEQYF

J: TRBJ2-2
V: TRBV30
D: NA
size: many
DNA: TGTGCCTGGAGGGACACCGGGGAGCTGTTTTTT
CDR3: CAWRDTGELFF

J: TRBJ1-2
V: TRBV9
D: TRBD1
size: many
DNA: TGTGCCAGCAGCCACAGGACAGGGGCCCCCTATGGCTACACCTTC
CDR3: CASSHRTGAPYGYTF

J: TRBJ1-6
V: TRBV2
D: NA
size: many
DNA: TGTGCCAGCAGCGGGGACTTTTTGTCCCTCCACTTT
CDR3: CASSGDFLSLHF